These 10 T cell receptor beta chains share one sample of origin, sequenced in a study of blood T cell repertoires in COVID-19. Sequencing used immunoSEQ multiplex PCR; TCRdb keeps in-frame clones, though not all of them. This sample has over 85,000 clones, with approximately 87% found just once. The material sequenced was peripheral blood. These receptors originate from a human donor in a cohort sampled during active COVID-19.

This chain connects TRBV6-6 to TRBJ1-2; TRBD1 matches at 7 bases. The V gene's germline CDR1 is MNHNY and CDR2 SVGAGI (reference sequence). Unmatched junction bases numbered 15, after V lost 6 bases and J lost 8 bases. CDR3 size: 15 residues. CDR3 protein: CASSPTGDSLGGYTF. The DNA of the CDR3 is TGTGCCAGCAGCCCTACCGGGGACAGCCTGGGAGGCTACACCTTC.

The CDR3 here is CASRPDDRGFAGELFF. CDR3 nucleotides: TGTGCCAGTAGGCCCGACGACAGGGGGTTTGCCGGGGAGCTGTTTTTT. The rearrangement joins TRBV19 to TRBJ2-2, with 9 nucleotides matching TRBD1. Germline assignment: CDR1 LNHDA and CDR2 SQIVND (reference sequence). Trimming at V came to 6 bases and at J to 6 bases, leaving 11 bases not matched to a gene. The CDR3 runs to 16 residues.

V gene TRBV10-2 combines with J gene TRBJ2-3, with 9 bases lining up with TRBD2. The CDR3 extends over 16 amino acids. Germline assignment: CDR1 WSHSY and CDR2 SAAADI. V shed 7 bases, J shed 3 bases, and the junction held 11 bases outside the gene matches. CDR3 sequence: CASKDDGLAGTDTQYF. In DNA, the CDR3 is TGCGCCAGCAAAGACGACGGGCTAGCGGGGACAGATACGCAGTATTTT.

The chain combines TRBV28 with TRBJ2-1; perhaps TRBD2 as D (6 bases). Trimming took 0 bases from V and 2 from J, leaving 8 bases between them. The germline V gene encodes CDR1 MDHEN and CDR2 SYDVKM. The CDR3 has 15 amino acids. The CDR3 nucleotides read TGTGCCAGCAGTTTATGGGGCGGGACCTACAATGAGCAGTTCTTC. Its translation is CASSLWGGTYNEQFF.

V is TRBV6-5 and J is TRBJ1-4; D not certain. Per germline, CDR1 MNHEY and CDR2 SVGAGI. Trimming pared 4 bases from V and 0 bases from J, leaving 6 bases between. The CDR3 spans 14 residues. The CDR3: CASSSVATNEKLFF. Here the CDR3 DNA reads TGTGCCAGCAGTTCGGTTGCAACTAATGAAAAACTGTTTTTT.

This chain links TRBV7-8 with TRBJ1-3, with unresolved D. The V gene lost 6 bases and the J gene lost 8 bases, with 8 bases spanning the gap. CDR1 and CDR2 (germline): SGHVS, FQNEAQ. This CDR3 has 11 amino acids. For the CDR3, the DNA is TGTGCCAGCAGGGGTCTAGACACCATATATTTT. Translation gives CASRGLDTIYF.

The chain recombines TRBV29-1 with TRBJ2-5, with 8 bases identical to TRBD1. The CDR3 loop spans 15 amino acids. The germline gives CDR1 SQVTM, CDR2 ANQGSEA. V lost 2 bases and J lost 2; bases outside the gene matches: 7. CDR3 coding DNA: TGCAGCGTTGAACCGACAGGGGAGAGGCAAGAGACCCAGTACTTC. Amino acid sequence: CSVEPTGERQETQYF. Combining the CDR3 with reference TRBV29-1 and TRBJ2-5 gives the whole variable domain SAVISQKPSRDICQRGTSLTIQCQVDSQVTMMFWYRQQPGQSLTLIATANQGSEATYESGFVIDKFPISRPNLTFSTLTVSNMSPEDSSIYLCSVEPTGERQETQYFGPGTRLLVL.

V usage is TRBV12-3 or TRBV12-4 and J usage is TRBJ1-2, with D unclear. The CDR3 contains 13 residues. Trimming removed 5 bases at V and 7 bases at J, with 14 bases between. The CDR3 nucleotides are TGTGCCAGCAGTCTGCCCCCGGGGTCTGGCTACACCTTC. It is translated as CASSLPPGSGYTF.

CDR3 nucleotides: TGTGCCTGGAGTCAGGCAGCAAACGAGCAGTACTTC. The encoded protein is CAWSQAANEQYF. The V call is TRBV30, the J call TRBJ2-7; no clear D gene. There are 12 residues in the CDR3. Trimming took 2 bases from V and 5 from J, leaving 10 bases between them. Germline CDR1 and CDR2: GTSNPN and SVGIG (reference sequence). Variable domain in full (rest from reference TRBV30 and TRBJ2-7): SQTIHQWPATLVQPVGSPLSLECTVEGTSNPNLYWYRQAAGRGLQLLFYSVGIGQISSEVPQNLSASRPQDRQFILSSKKLLLSDSGFYLCAWSQAANEQYFGPGTRLTVT.

DNA for the CDR3: TGTGCCAGCAGCTACCGGGACAGACCTAACTATGGCTACACCTTC. Amino acids: CASSYRDRPNYGYTF. The V gene is TRBV7-2, the J gene TRBJ1-2, with 7 bases fitting TRBD1. The CDR3 extends over 15 amino acids. After removal of 4 bases from V and 0 bases from J, the junction contained 5 bases not matched to a gene. Germline CDR1 and CDR2: SGHTA and FQGNSA.